The 29 T cell receptor beta chains below were found in one sample sequenced in a study of T cells in Graves' hyperthyroidism and ophthalmopathy. What was amplified from RNA transcripts were TCR beta CDR3 regions. The study used the HTBI primer set for a first-round RT-PCR of the TCR CDR3. TCRdb processed the multiplex PCR reads anew with MiXCR; each CDR3 protein has one entry. Counted here are some 460,000 distinct CDR3 sequences, around 16% occurring once; the ten biggest clones make up over 7.5%. Sequenced sample: blood. The receptors stem from a woman younger than 30 with Graves' hyperthyroidism.

The sample holds many counts of this clonotype. The chain has TRBV11-2 and TRBJ2-1; TRBD2 matches 14 bases. This CDR3 has 14 amino acids. Losses at the gene ends were 6 bases for V and 6 bases for J; bases not matched to a gene: 1. Germline V gene lookup returns CDR1 SGHAT and CDR2 FQNNGV. The CDR3, as DNA: TGTGCCAGCAGGGGACTAGCGGGAGCCAATGAGCAGTTCTTC. This gives the protein CASRGLAGANEQFF.

This clonotype was observed at least ten times. The chain employs TRBV6-1 and TRBJ1-5; D call uncertain. Germline-derived CDR1 and CDR2 are MNHNS and SASEGT. The length of the CDR3 is 12 residues. Trimming pared 0 bases from V and 4 bases from J, leaving 1 base between. The CDR3 DNA is TGTGCCAGCAGTGAAGCGAATCAGCCCCAGCATTTT. Protein sequence: CASSEANQPQHF.

This clonotype was observed many times. The rearrangement joins TRBV2 to TRBJ1-4, with 7 bases lining up with TRBD1. Germline V gives CDR1 SNHLY, CDR2 FYNNEI. V gave up 7 bases and J gave up 5 bases; unmatched junction bases: 10. This CDR3 spans 15 amino acids. CDR3 sequence: CASIRWEGGNEKLFF. DNA for the CDR3: TGTGCCAGCATCCGGTGGGAAGGGGGCAATGAAAAACTGTTTTTT.

The chain is built from TRBV15 and TRBJ1-5; D remains ambiguous. The CDR3 runs 15 residues. Trimming cost V 6 bases and J 7 bases, with 19 bases left between them. The germline gives CDR1 LNHNV, CDR2 YYDKDF (reference sequence). CDR3 loop: CATRGEPHIRQPQHF. CDR3 coding DNA: TGTGCCACCAGGGGCGAGCCACATATCAGGCAGCCCCAGCATTTT.

There are a few counts of this clonotype. The chain couples TRBV4-1 to TRBJ1-3; D is unresolved. Per the germline V gene, CDR1 is MGHRA and CDR2 is YSYEKL. V gave up 5 bases and J gave up 0 bases, with 14 bases separating them. This CDR3 is 16 amino acids long. This chain's CDR3 is CASSTVGGFSGNTIYF. The CDR3 DNA reads TGCGCCAGCAGCACAGTGGGCGGCTTCTCTGGAAACACCATATATTTT.

This clonotype was recorded at least ten times. The V gene is TRBV6-2 or TRBV6-3, the J gene TRBJ1-5; TRBD1 matches at 7 bases. V was clipped by 6 bases and J by 2 bases; unmatched bases: 16. From germline, CDR1 is MNHEY and CDR2 SVGEGT. This CDR3 comprises 18 residues. The CDR3 loop reads CASRQLLNRGAGNQPQHF. The CDR3 DNA sequence: TGTGCCAGCAGACAACTCTTAAACAGGGGAGCGGGCAATCAGCCCCAGCATTTT.

This clonotype occurred many times. V gene TRBV19 combines with J gene TRBJ2-2, with 7 bases that match TRBD1. Trimming cost V 5 bases and J 2 bases; bases outside gene matches: 5. Germline V gives CDR1 LNHDA, CDR2 SQIVND (reference sequence). The CDR3 has 15 amino acids. The CDR3 sequence: CASSAGTVNTGELFF. In DNA, the CDR3 is TGTGCCAGTAGTGCCGGGACAGTTAACACCGGGGAGCTGTTTTTT.

This clonotype was found many times. CDR3 nucleotides: TGCAGTGCTAGCCAGACTAGCGGGGGCACAGATACGCAGTATTTT. Residues: CSASQTSGGTDTQYF. The V call is TRBV20-1, the J call TRBJ2-3; TRBD2 matches at 11 bases. The trim removed 3 bases at V and 1 base at J, leaving 3 bases unmatched. This CDR3 region has 15 residues. Germline CDR1 is DFQATT and CDR2 is SNEGSKA (reference sequence).

This clonotype has at least ten counts. V gene TRBV5-1 combines with J gene TRBJ2-3, with TRBD2 as a possible D gene (7 bases). Germline V gene lookup returns CDR1 SGHRS and CDR2 YFSETQ. V was shortened by 7 bases and J by 5 bases, with 17 bases between the two germline ends. The CDR3 is 14 residues long. The CDR3 is CASERGGGGDTQYF. The CDR3 nucleotides are TGCGCCAGCGAACGCGGGGGAGGGGGAGATACGCAGTATTTT. Using reference TRBV5-1 and TRBJ2-3 for the parts outside the CDR3, the full variable domain is KAGVTQTPRYLIKTRGQQVTLSCSPISGHRSVSWYQQTPGQGLQFLFEYFSETQRNKGNFPGRFSGRQFSNSRSEMNVSTLELGDSALYLCASERGGGGDTQYFGPGTRLTVL.

This clonotype was counted between two and nine times. V and J are TRBV7-3 and TRBJ2-2; 12 bases are a match to TRBD2. CDR1 is SGHTA, CDR2 FQGTGA, per germline. V lost 6 bases, J lost 6 bases, and 11 bases stayed unmatched. This CDR3 has 17 residues. CDR3: CASSRTRLAGVSGELFF. The CDR3 region has the DNA TGTGCCAGCAGTCGTACTAGACTAGCGGGGGTATCCGGGGAGCTGTTTTTT.

This clonotype showed up many times. This chain links TRBV6-5 with TRBJ2-5; 7 positions agree with TRBD2. Germline lookup yields CDR1 MNHEY and CDR2 SVGAGI. Trimming cost V 2 bases and J 1 base; bases outside gene matches: 4. This CDR3 has 15 residues. CDR3 sequence (DNA): TGTGCCAGCAGTTACACTGGCGGGAGCCAAGAGACCCAGTACTTC. It encodes CASSYTGGSQETQYF.

This clonotype has a handful of counts. The chain employs TRBV9 and TRBJ2-5; 9 bases are shared with TRBD1. The junction had 8 bases not matched to a gene; V was cut back by 1 base and J by 4 bases. Germline CDR1 is SGDLS and CDR2 is YYNGEE. This CDR3 spans 16 amino acids. CDR3 residues: CASSVWGQGGSETQYF. CDR3 coding DNA: TGTGCCAGCAGCGTATGGGGACAGGGTGGTTCAGAGACCCAGTACTTC.

This clonotype was found many times. V and J are TRBV28 and TRBJ1-2; a weak D match, TRBD1 (6 bases). The ends were cut back, 2 bases at V and 5 bases at J, with 12 bases in the middle. The germline gives CDR1 MDHEN, CDR2 SYDVKM. The CDR3 is made up of 14 amino acids. The CDR3 coding sequence is TGTGCCAGCAGTTTAGCGACAGGCGGTTATGGCTACACCTTC. It is translated as CASSLATGGYGYTF.

Ten or more counts support this clonotype. V and J are TRBV7-9 and TRBJ2-1, with 8 bases fitting TRBD2. This CDR3 has 16 residues. Trimming cost V 0 bases and J 10 bases; bases outside gene matches: 11. Germline CDR1 SEHNR, CDR2 FQNEAQ (reference sequence). The CDR3 region is CASSLASSGGSGEQFF. The CDR3 DNA reads as TGTGCCAGCAGCTTAGCCTCCAGCGGGGGATCCGGAGAGCAGTTCTTC.

The V gene is TRBV12-3 or TRBV12-4, the J gene TRBJ1-2; tentative D call: TRBD1 (6 bases). V lost 3 bases and J lost 5, with 16 bases in between. CDR3 length equals 15 residues. CDR3 residues: CASSFSPTGPYGYTF. The CDR3, as DNA: TGTGCCAGCAGTTTTTCCCCGACAGGACCATATGGCTACACCTTC.

In its sample, this clonotype was seen many times. CDR3 sequence: CSARAPGGSSNYGYTF. CDR3 sequence (DNA): TGCAGTGCTAGAGCTCCCGGGGGATCGTCTAACTATGGCTACACCTTC. The V gene is TRBV20-1, the J gene TRBJ1-2, with D possibly being TRBD1 (5 bases). The CDR3 sequence is 16 residues long. Germline V lookup: CDR1 DFQATT, CDR2 SNEGSKA (reference sequence). With 1 base removed from V and 0 bases from J, the gap between germline ends came to 15 bases.

The chain joins TRBV19 to TRBJ2-3, with D perhaps matching TRBD1 (5 bases). The V gene's germline CDR1 is LNHDA and CDR2 SQIVND (reference sequence). Trimming took 1 base from V and 5 from J, leaving 16 bases between them. The CDR3 has 16 amino acids. Here the CDR3 DNA reads TGTGCCAGTAGTATAGGAAAAACAGGTTACGGAGATACGCAGTATTTT. It yields the protein CASSIGKTGYGDTQYF.

Concerning this clonotype itself: A much more abundant neighbour one base away suggests this may be a read error. The rearrangement links TRBV3-1 to TRBJ2-7, with 7 bases aligning to TRBD2. From germline, CDR1 is LGHDT and CDR2 YNNKEL (reference sequence). Trimming cost V 1 base and J 3 bases; bases outside gene matches: 18. The CDR3 is made up of 19 amino acids. The CDR3 DNA is TGTGCCAGCAGCCAAGCCGGGACTAACGGGAGGAACCCGTACTACGAGCAGTACTTC. It encodes CASSQAGTNGRNPYYEQYF.

In its sample, this clonotype was seen many times. J is TRBJ2-5 and V is TRBV12-3 or TRBV12-4; 7 bases match TRBD2. The CDR3 loop spans 13 amino acids. V shed 4 bases, J shed 3 bases, and the junction held 2 bases outside the gene matches. The CDR3 sequence: CASSSTSEETQYF. CDR3 bases: TGTGCCAGCAGTTCCACTAGCGAAGAGACCCAGTACTTC.

The CDR3 region is CSARDGESTGAGELFF. In DNA, the CDR3 is TGCAGTGCTAGAGATGGGGAGTCCACAGGGGCCGGGGAGCTGTTTTTT. This rearrangement joins TRBV20-1 to TRBJ2-2; 7 bases match TRBD1. The germline gives CDR1 DFQATT, CDR2 SNEGSKA (reference sequence). V lost 0 bases to trimming and J lost 6 bases; unmatched junction nucleotides: 10. The CDR3 covers 16 residues.

This clonotype occurred many times. V gene TRBV30 combines with J gene TRBJ1-1; no firm D call. V gave up 3 bases and J gave up 1 base, with 6 bases separating them. Germline-derived CDR1 and CDR2 are GTSNPN and SVGIG (reference sequence). CDR3 length: 12 residues. This CDR3 is CAWRPGNTEAFF. CDR3 sequence (DNA): TGTGCCTGGAGACCGGGGAACACTGAAGCTTTCTTT.

The table lists this clonotype with a few counts. The CDR3 sequence is CASSPRGILRPDEQYF. The CDR3 region has the DNA TGCGCCAGCAGCCCCCGGGGAATCTTAAGACCCGACGAGCAGTACTTC. The chain employs TRBV4-1 and TRBJ2-7; perhaps TRBD2 as D (5 bases). V was pared by 4 bases and J by 5 bases, with 21 bases between. CDR3 length equals 16 residues. Germline-derived CDR1 and CDR2 are MGHRA and YSYEKL.

This CDR3 is CASGRLGGGAGTEAFF. CDR3 nucleotides: TGCGCCAGCGGGAGACTGGGGGGGGGCGCGGGCACTGAAGCTTTCTTT. The chain is built from TRBV5-1 and TRBJ1-1, with a possible D match to TRBD1 (6 bases). The CDR3 is 16 amino acids. Germline V gives CDR1 SGHRS, CDR2 YFSETQ. Trimming removed 7 bases at V and 4 bases at J, with 23 bases between. Supplemented by reference TRBV5-1 and TRBJ1-1, the full variable domain reads KAGVTQTPRYLIKTRGQQVTLSCSPISGHRSVSWYQQTPGQGLQFLFEYFSETQRNKGNFPGRFSGRQFSNSRSEMNVSTLELGDSALYLCASGRLGGGAGTEAFFGQGTRLTVV.

The chain is built from TRBV20-1 and TRBJ2-7; the match to TRBD2 covers 8 bases. CDR1 and CDR2 (germline): DFQATT, SNEGSKA (reference sequence). This CDR3 comprises 14 residues. In DNA, the CDR3 is TGCAGCCGGGGGGGCCGGGATAGCTCCTACGAGCAGTACTTC. Translating it yields CSRGGRDSSYEQYF.

This rearrangement joins TRBV5-8 to TRBJ2-5; TRBD2 agrees at 9 bases. V shed 5 bases and J 7 bases; nucleotides not matched to a gene: 6. Germline CDR1 and CDR2: SGHTS and YDEGEE. This CDR3 has 13 residues. The CDR3 loop is CASRRTSDGTQYF. The CDR3 region has the DNA TGTGCCAGCAGACGGACTAGCGACGGGACCCAGTACTTC.

The chain couples TRBV28 to TRBJ1-5; D possibly corresponds to TRBD1 (5 bases). The CDR3 covers 12 residues. The germline CDR1 and CDR2 sequences are MDHEN and SYDVKM. V lost 6 bases and J 7 bases, leaving 10 bases between the germline ends. The CDR3: CASSEGVQPQHF. Here the CDR3 DNA reads TGTGCCAGCAGCGAAGGGGTGCAGCCCCAGCATTTT.

This clonotype was observed a few times. V is TRBV3-1 and J is TRBJ2-6, with D possibly being TRBD1 or TRBD2 (7 bases each). The germline gives CDR1 LGHDT, CDR2 YNNKEL (reference sequence). CDR3 size: 18 residues. The ends were cut back, 0 bases at V and 2 bases at J, with 14 bases in the middle. CDR3 sequence: CASSQDGRGRAGANVLTF. CDR3 sequence (DNA): TGTGCCAGCAGCCAAGATGGGAGGGGGCGGGCTGGGGCCAACGTCCTGACTTTC. The whole variable domain, filled in from reference TRBV3-1 and TRBJ2-6, reads DTAVSQTPKYLVTQMGNDKSIKCEQNLGHDTMYWYKQDSKKFLKIMFSYNNKELIINETVPNRFSPKSPDKAHLNLHINSLELGDSAVYFCASSQDGRGRAGANVLTFGAGSRLTVL.

Of note for this clonotype: Given a much more abundant clone one base away, this may be a read error. This chain connects TRBV11-3 to TRBJ2-4; TRBD2 might be the D (6 bases). The V gene lost 5 bases and the J gene lost 0 bases, with 20 bases spanning the gap. In germline, CDR1 is SGHNT, CDR2 YENEEA. The CDR3 spans 18 residues. CDR3: CASSAGSPMVLAKNIQYF. The CDR3 bases are TGTGCCAGCAGCGCCGGGAGCCCTATGGTTTTAGCCAAAAACATTCAGTACTTC.

V is TRBV11-2 and J is TRBJ2-1; D gene unclear. Looked up from germline, CDR1 is SGHAT and CDR2 is FQNNGV. The CDR3 runs 15 residues. V lost 5 bases and J 8 bases, leaving 19 bases between the germline ends. The CDR3 nucleotides read TGTGCCAGCAGCGACACCCCACCTGGGCCGCATGAGCAGTTCTTC. Its protein is CASSDTPPGPHEQFF.